This entry lists 5 T cell receptor beta chains sequenced from one sample in a study of T cells after yellow fever vaccination. From the 5' RACE reads, TCRdb called clonotypes with MiXCR, one entry per CDR3 protein. In the table there are just under 600,000 distinct CDR3 sequences, roughly 12% of which are singletons. The specimen comprised PBMCs, sampled on the day of the yellow fever booster vaccination. Receptors originate from a young man who received the YFV17D yellow fever vaccine.

The sample holds a few counts of this clonotype. The chain joins TRBV20-1 to TRBJ2-7; D unclear. The V gene's germline CDR1 is DFQATT and CDR2 SNEGSKA (reference sequence). The CDR3 spans 12 residues. CDR3 loop: CSLLGPLGEQYF. The DNA of the CDR3 is TGCAGCCTCCTAGGGCCCCTGGGGGAGCAGTACTTC.

This clonotype was counted many times. The V gene is TRBV5-1, the J gene TRBJ2-1; possible D gene TRBD2, 6 bases. The CDR3 contains 14 residues. V was pared by 0 bases and J by 4 bases, with 8 bases between. Germline loops: CDR1 SGHRS, CDR2 YFSETQ. The CDR3 DNA reads TGCGCCAGCAGCTTGGCGGGAGCTTACAATGAGCAGTTCTTC. Translated: CASSLAGAYNEQFF.

This clonotype was seen only a few times. The chain is built from TRBV6-6 and TRBJ2-5; D remains unclear. The CDR3 consists of 13 residues. CDR1 and CDR2 (germline): MNHNY, SVGAGI (reference sequence). V was pared by 4 bases and J by 4 bases, with 10 bases between. The CDR3 region has the DNA TGTGCCAGCAGTTCGACGGAAATAGAGACCCAGTACTTC. This sequence encodes CASSSTEIETQYF.

This clonotype has at least ten counts. At one of its ends the junction is not consistent with the germline gene, which may arise from a read error. The V and J genes are TRBV7-2 and TRBJ1-5; 7 bases fit TRBD1. This CDR3 is 14 amino acids long. Germline V CDR1 and CDR2: SGHTA, FQGNSA. DNA of the CDR3: TGCGCCAGCAGCCTGGGACAGAGCAATCAGCCCCAGCATTTT. This gives the protein CASSLGQSNQPQHF.

This chain links TRBV7-2 with TRBJ2-1; D is undetermined. Per germline, CDR1 SGHTA and CDR2 FQGNSA. The V gene lost 5 bases and the J gene lost 3 bases, with 14 bases spanning the gap. CDR3 length: 15 residues. This CDR3 reads CASSRQRDFYNEQFF. The CDR3 bases are TGTGCCAGCAGCCGGCAGCGAGATTTCTACAATGAGCAGTTCTTC.